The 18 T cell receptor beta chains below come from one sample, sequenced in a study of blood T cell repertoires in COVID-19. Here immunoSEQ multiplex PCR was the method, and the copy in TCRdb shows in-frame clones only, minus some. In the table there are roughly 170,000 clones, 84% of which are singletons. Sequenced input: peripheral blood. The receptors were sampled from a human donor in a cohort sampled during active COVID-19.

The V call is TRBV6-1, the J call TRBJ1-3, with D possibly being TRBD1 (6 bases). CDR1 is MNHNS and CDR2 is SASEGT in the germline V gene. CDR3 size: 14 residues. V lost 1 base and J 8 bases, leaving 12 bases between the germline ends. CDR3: CASSEVWGLDTIYF. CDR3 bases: TGTGCCAGCAGTGAAGTTTGGGGGCTGGACACCATATATTTT.

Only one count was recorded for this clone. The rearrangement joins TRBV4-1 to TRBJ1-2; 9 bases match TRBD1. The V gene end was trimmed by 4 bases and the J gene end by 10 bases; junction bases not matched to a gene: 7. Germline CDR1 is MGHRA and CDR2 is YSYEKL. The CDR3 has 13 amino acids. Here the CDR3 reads CASSPDRGNAYTF. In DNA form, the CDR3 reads TGCGCCAGCAGCCCCGACAGGGGGAATGCCTACACCTTC.

CDR3 region: CASGQGNEQFF. For the CDR3, the DNA is TGTGCTAGTGGCCAGGGTAATGAGCAGTTCTTC. The gene calls are TRBV12-5 and TRBJ2-1; D might be TRBD1 (5 bases). Trimming left V 6 bases short and J 7 bases short, with 7 bases between. This CDR3 spans 11 amino acids. Germline V CDR1 and CDR2: LGHNT, FRNRAP.

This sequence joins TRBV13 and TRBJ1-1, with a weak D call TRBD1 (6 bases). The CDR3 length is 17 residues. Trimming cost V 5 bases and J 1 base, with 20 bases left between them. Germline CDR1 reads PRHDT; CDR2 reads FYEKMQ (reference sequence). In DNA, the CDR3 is TGTGCCAGCAGCCCCCGGGGCGATGAACAGGGGAACACTGAAGCTTTCTTT. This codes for CASSPRGDEQGNTEAFF.

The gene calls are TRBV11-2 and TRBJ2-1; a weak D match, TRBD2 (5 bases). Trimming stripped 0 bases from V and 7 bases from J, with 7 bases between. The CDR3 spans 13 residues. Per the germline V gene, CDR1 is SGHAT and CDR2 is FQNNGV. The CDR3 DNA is TGTGCCAGCAGCTTAGAGAGGGTGAATGAGCAGTTCTTC. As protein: CASSLERVNEQFF.

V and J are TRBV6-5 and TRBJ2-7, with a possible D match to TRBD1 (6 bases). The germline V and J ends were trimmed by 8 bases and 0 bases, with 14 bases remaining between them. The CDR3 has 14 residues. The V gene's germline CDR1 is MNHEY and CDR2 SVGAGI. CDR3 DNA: TGTGCCAGCGAGGACAGCTTCAGCTCCTACGAGCAGTACTTC. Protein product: CASEDSFSSYEQYF.

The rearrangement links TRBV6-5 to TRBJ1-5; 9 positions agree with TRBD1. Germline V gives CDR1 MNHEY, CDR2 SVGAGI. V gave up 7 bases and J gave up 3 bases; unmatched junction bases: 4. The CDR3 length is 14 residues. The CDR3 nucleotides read TGTGCCAGCAAGCGGGACAGGGCCAATCAGCCCCAGCATTTT. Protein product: CASKRDRANQPQHF.

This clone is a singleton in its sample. CDR3 sequence (DNA): TGTGCCAGTATGGGACAGGGGGCGGCCGGGGAGCTGTTTTTT. Translating gives CASMGQGAAGELFF. The genes are TRBV19 and TRBJ2-2, with 12 bases that match TRBD1. The CDR3 runs 14 residues. J lost 6 bases, V lost 7 bases, and 3 bases had no gene match. From germline, CDR1 is LNHDA and CDR2 SQIVND (reference sequence).

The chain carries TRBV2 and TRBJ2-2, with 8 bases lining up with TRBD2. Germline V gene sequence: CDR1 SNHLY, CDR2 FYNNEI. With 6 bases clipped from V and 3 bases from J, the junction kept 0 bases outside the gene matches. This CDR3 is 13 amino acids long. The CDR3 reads CASRGLDTGELFF. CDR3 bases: TGTGCCAGCAGGGGACTAGACACCGGGGAGCTGTTTTTT.

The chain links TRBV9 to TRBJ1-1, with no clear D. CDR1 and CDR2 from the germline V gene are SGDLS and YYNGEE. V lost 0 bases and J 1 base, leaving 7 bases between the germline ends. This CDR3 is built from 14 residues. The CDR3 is CASSVGQANTEAFF. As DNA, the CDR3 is TGTGCCAGCAGCGTAGGGCAGGCGAACACTGAAGCTTTCTTT.

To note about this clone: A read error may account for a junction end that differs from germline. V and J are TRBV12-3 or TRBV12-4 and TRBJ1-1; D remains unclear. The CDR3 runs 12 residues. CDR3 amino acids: CASSPPTFRIYF. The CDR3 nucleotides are TGTGCCAGCAGTCCACCAACTTTCAGGATCTACTTT.

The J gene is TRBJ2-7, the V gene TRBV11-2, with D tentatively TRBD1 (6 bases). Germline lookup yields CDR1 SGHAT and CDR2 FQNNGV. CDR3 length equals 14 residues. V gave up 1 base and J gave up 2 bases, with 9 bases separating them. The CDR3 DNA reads TGTGCCAGCAGCTTAGCGACAGGAACCTACGAGCAGTACTTC. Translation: CASSLATGTYEQYF.

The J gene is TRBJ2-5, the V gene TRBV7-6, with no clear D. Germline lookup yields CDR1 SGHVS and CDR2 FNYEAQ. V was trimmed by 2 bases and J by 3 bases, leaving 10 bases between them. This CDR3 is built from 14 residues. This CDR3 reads CASSLFVSKETQYF. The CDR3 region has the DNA TGTGCCAGCAGCTTATTTGTTTCCAAAGAGACCCAGTACTTC.

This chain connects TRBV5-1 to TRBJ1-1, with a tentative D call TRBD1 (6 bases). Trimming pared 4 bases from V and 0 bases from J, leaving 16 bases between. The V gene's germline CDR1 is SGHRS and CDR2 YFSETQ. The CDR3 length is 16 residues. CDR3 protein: CASSPEDRTMNTEAFF. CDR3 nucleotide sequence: TGCGCCAGCAGCCCCGAAGACAGGACCATGAACACTGAAGCTTTCTTT.

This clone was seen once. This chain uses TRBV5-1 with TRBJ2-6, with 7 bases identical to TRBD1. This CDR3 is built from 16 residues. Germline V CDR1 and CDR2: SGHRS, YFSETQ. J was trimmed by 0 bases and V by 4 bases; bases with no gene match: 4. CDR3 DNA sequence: TGCGCCAGCAGCACGGGACAGTTCTCTGGGGCCAACGTCCTGACTTTC. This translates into CASSTGQFSGANVLTF.

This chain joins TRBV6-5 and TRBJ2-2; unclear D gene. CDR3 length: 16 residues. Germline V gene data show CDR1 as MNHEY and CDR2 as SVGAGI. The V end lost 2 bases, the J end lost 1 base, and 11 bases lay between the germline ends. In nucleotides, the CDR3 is TGTGCCAGCAGTTACCGAAAAACCGGGAACACCGGGGAGCTGTTTTTT. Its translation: CASSYRKTGNTGELFF.

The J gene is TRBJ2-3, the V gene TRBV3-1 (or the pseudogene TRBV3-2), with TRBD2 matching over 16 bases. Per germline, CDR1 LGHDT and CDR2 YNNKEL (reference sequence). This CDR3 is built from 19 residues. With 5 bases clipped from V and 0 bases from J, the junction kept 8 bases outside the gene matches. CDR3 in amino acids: CASSSGGLAGGLSTDTQYF. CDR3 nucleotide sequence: TGTGCCAGCAGCTCCGGGGGACTAGCGGGGGGGCTGAGCACAGATACGCAGTATTTT.

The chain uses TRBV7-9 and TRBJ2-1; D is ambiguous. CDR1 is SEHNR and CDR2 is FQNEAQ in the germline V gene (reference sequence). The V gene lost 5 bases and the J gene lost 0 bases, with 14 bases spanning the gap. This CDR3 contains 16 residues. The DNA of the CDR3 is TGTGCCAGCAGCCAACTACGCGATCTCTCCTACAATGAGCAGTTCTTC. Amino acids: CASSQLRDLSYNEQFF.